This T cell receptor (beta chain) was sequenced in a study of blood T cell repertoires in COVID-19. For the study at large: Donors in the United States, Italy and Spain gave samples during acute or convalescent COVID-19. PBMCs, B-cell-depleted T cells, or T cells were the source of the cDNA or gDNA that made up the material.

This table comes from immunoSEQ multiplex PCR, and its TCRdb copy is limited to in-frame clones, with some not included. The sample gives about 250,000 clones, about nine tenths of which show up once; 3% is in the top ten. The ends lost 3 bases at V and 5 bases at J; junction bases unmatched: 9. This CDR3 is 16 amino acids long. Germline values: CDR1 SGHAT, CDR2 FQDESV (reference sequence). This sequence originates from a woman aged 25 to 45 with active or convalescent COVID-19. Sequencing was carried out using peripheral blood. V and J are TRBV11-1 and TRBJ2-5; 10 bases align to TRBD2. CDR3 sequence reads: CASSFDVAGGGETQYF. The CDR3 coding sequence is TGTGCCAGCAGCTTTGATGTAGCGGGGGGCGGGGAGACCCAGTACTTC.